One and the same sample provided the 10 T cell receptor beta chains below, sequenced in a study of blood T cells in healthy people across ages. Next came a second PCR, run for about 6 to 11 cycles, which used a sample-barcoded 5' primer along with a J-beta primer mix. Via MiXCR, TCRdb re-called the 5' RACE reads, giving one row per CDR3 protein. The sample includes hundreds of thousands of distinct CDR3 sequences, 45% to 70% of them seen just once. The specimen was blood. Every receptor here comes from a man in his forties in good health.

The chain couples TRBV12-3 or TRBV12-4 to TRBJ2-2, with D maybe TRBD1 (6 bases). CDR3 length equals 15 residues. The V gene lost 5 bases and the J gene lost 5 bases, with 15 bases spanning the gap. CDR3 coding DNA: TGTGCCAGCAGTAGACAGGTTACGAGTACCGGGGAGCTGTTTTTT. Protein product: CASSRQVTSTGELFF.

The genes are TRBV20-1 and TRBJ2-3; tentative D call: TRBD1 (5 bases). The V and J ends lost 5 bases and 3 bases respectively, with 18 bases between them. Germline V lookup: CDR1 DFQATT, CDR2 SNEGSKA (reference sequence). The CDR3 has 15 residues. This CDR3 reads CSAPPQAGRTDTQYF. The CDR3 nucleotides read TGCAGTGCTCCCCCCCAGGCAGGGCGTACAGATACGCAGTATTTT.

V gene TRBV3-1 combines with J gene TRBJ1-4, with TRBD1 identical over 8 bases. The V segment lost 4 bases and the J segment 0 bases; nucleotides outside the gene matches: 4. Germline V gene sequence: CDR1 LGHDT, CDR2 YNNKEL (reference sequence). The CDR3 is made up of 16 amino acids. CDR3 coding DNA: TGTGCCAGCAGCCCTGGACAGGGAGCAACTAATGAAAAACTGTTTTTT. This sequence encodes CASSPGQGATNEKLFF.

The chain joins TRBV12-3 or TRBV12-4 to TRBJ2-3, with D unclear. Trimming took 3 bases from V and 3 from J, leaving 13 bases between them. The CDR3 is 15 residues long. In DNA form, the CDR3 reads TGTGCCAGCAGTTTTTTGGGCCCGCAGACAGATACGCAGTATTTT. Its protein is CASSFLGPQTDTQYF.

In its sample, this clonotype was seen a few times. The chain has TRBV2 and TRBJ2-5; weak D call: TRBD2 (5 bases). Germline V gives CDR1 SNHLY, CDR2 FYNNEI. The CDR3 runs 13 residues. Trimming removed 6 bases from V and 11 bases from J, with 19 bases in between. CDR3 amino acids: CASRAGIYNEQYF. In DNA form, the CDR3 reads TGTGCCAGCAGAGCCGGGATTTATAATGAGCAGTACTTC.

The chain carries TRBV20-1 and TRBJ2-7; D not resolved. Per the germline V gene, CDR1 is DFQATT and CDR2 is SNEGSKA (reference sequence). With 5 bases removed from V and 3 bases from J, the gap between germline ends came to 17 bases. The CDR3 length is 14 residues. The CDR3 region is CSAVGVDVGYEQYF. In nucleotides, the CDR3 is TGCAGTGCTGTAGGTGTGGACGTGGGCTACGAGCAGTACTTC.

J is TRBJ2-3 and V is TRBV6-5; 10 bases align to TRBD2. The CDR3 is 15 residues long. Trimming took 6 bases from V and 4 from J; bases not matched to a gene: 7. CDR1 is MNHEY and CDR2 is SVGAGI in the germline V gene. The CDR3 spells CASSATSGVADTQYF. In nucleotides, the CDR3 is TGTGCCAGCAGCGCCACTAGCGGGGTTGCAGATACGCAGTATTTT.

This clonotype was detected a few times. CDR3 in amino acids: CASSLAPGQGSHDTDTQYF. The CDR3 DNA sequence: TGTGCCAGCAGCTTAGCGCCGGGACAGGGGTCTCACGACACAGATACGCAGTATTTT. The chain is built from TRBV7-2 and TRBJ2-3; 10 bases match TRBD1. The CDR3 runs 19 residues. V lost 0 bases, J lost 2 bases, and 11 bases stayed unmatched. Germline V gene sequence: CDR1 SGHTA, CDR2 FQGNSA.

The rearrangement uses TRBV20-1 and TRBJ2-4, with D possibly matching TRBD1 (6 bases). This CDR3 is 13 amino acids long. In germline, CDR1 is DFQATT, CDR2 SNEGSKA (reference sequence). V shed 6 bases and J shed 8 bases, with 17 bases lying between them. DNA for the CDR3: TGCAGTGCCCCGAGGCGAGAGGGGGACATTCAGTACTTC. Translation: CSAPRREGDIQYF.

This chain links TRBV20-1 with TRBJ2-1, with 10 positions matching TRBD2. Germline values: CDR1 DFQATT, CDR2 SNEGSKA (reference sequence). V lost 5 bases and J lost 0; bases outside the gene matches: 4. The CDR3 sequence is 15 residues long. The CDR3 DNA reads as TGCAGTGCTGCTAGCGGGAGTAACTCCTACAATGAGCAGTTCTTC. Translation: CSAASGSNSYNEQFF.